This T cell receptor beta chain was identified during a study of shared clonotypes between healthy human individuals. Background on the study: Donors had three CD4 naive, three CD4 memory, two CD8 naive and one CD8 memory plate apiece.

Naive CD8 cells, CD45RO-negative and positively selected for CCR7, excluded terminally differentiated effector memory CD45RA+ cells. The CDR3 covers 11 residues. From germline, CDR1 is SEHNR and CDR2 FQNEAQ (reference sequence). The V end was cut by 8 bases, the J end by 10 bases, with 14 bases between. Sorted-subset replicate PCRs used approximately 180 ng of genomic DNA. This amount corresponded to some 30,000 T cell genomes. How the authors handled the data: From ImmunoSEQ came sequences covering only the junction and carrying no quality scores, so filtering differed. Data came from immunoSEQ multiplex PCR; TCRdb stores just in-frame clones and leaves some out. The V and J calls and clone size were taken over from that table, and D and trimming were inferred from the DNA. The sample has nearly 2 million clones; about 95% are singletons.

The clonotype was recovered from a young man in good health. V usage is TRBV7-9 and J usage is TRBJ1-2; tentative D call: TRBD1 (5 bases). Sequenced input: naive CD8+ T cells sorted from blood. CDR3 in amino acids: CASANPGVYTF. In nucleotides, the CDR3 is TGTGCCAGCGCTAACCCGGGGGTCTACACCTTC.